This T cell receptor beta chain was observed in a study of T cell repertoires in cytomegalovirus infection. Study-level background: Both CMV infection and a matching HLA type were indicated by public TCR beta signatures. Broader study findings: Across the ex vivo response, the dominant clonotypes were HLA-C-restricted CMV-specific TCR beta clonotypes. Cumulative public TCR beta family frequency identified carriers of CMV plus the relevant HLA.

TCRdb fed the reads into MiXCR, producing one record per CDR3 protein. The sample records more than 150,000 distinct CDR3 sequences, roughly 15% being singletons. This clonotype came up a few times. No antigen is known for it. Sequencing was carried out using CD8+ T cells from PBMCs. The clonotype comes from a human donor in good health (CMV status not recorded). Some clones in this sample may be carry-over from other donors' samples.

CDR3 bases: TGCAGCGTTCACGTAGCAGCAACTAATGAAAAACTGTTTTTT. Translation gives CSVHVAATNEKLFF. V and J are TRBV29-1 and TRBJ1-4; D gene unclear. The germline CDR1 and CDR2 sequences are SQVTM and ANQGSEA. The CDR3 has 14 residues. V was shortened by 5 bases and J by 0 bases, with 10 bases between the two germline ends. Drawing the rest from reference TRBV29-1 and TRBJ1-4, the complete variable domain is SAVISQKPSRDICQRGTSLTIQCQVDSQVTMMFWYRQQPGQSLTLIATANQGSEATYESGFVIDKFPISRPNLTFSTLTVSNMSPEDSSIYLCSVHVAATNEKLFFGSGTQLSVL.